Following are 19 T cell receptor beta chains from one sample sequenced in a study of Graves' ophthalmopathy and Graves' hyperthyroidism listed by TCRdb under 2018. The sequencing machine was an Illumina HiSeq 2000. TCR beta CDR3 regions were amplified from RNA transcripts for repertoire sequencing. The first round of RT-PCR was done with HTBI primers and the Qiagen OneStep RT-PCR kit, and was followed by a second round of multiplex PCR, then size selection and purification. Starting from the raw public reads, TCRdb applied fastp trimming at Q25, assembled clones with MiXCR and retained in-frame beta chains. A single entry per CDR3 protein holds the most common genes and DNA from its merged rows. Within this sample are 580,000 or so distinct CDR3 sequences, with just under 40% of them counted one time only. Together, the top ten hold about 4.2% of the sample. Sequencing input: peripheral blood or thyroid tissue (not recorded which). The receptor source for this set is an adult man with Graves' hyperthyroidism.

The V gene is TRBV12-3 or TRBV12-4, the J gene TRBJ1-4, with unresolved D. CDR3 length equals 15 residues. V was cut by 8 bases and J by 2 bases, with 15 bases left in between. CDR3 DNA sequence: TGTGCCAGCGGTCCATTCTGGAGGACTAATGAAAAACTGTTTTTT. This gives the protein CASGPFWRTNEKLFF.

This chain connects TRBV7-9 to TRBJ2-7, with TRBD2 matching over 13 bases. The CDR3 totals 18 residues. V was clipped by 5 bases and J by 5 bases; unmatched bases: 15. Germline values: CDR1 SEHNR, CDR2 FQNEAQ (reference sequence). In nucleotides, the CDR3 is TGTGCCAGCAGCAGCCGGACTAGCGGGAGAAGAGGAGACGACGAGCAGTACTTC. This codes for CASSSRTSGRRGDDEQYF. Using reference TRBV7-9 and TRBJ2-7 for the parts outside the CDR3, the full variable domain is DTGVSQNPRHKITKRGQNVTFRCDPISEHNRLYWYRQTLGQGPEFLTYFQNEAQLEKSRLLSDRFSAERPKGSFSTLEIQRTEQGDSAMYLCASSSRTSGRRGDDEQYFGPGTRLTVT.

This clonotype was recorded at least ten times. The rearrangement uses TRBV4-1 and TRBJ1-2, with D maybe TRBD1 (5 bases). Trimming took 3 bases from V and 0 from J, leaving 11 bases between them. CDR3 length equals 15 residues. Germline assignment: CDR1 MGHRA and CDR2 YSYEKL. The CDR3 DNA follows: TGCGCCAGCAGCCAGTGGGACGGTACTAACTATGGCTACACCTTC. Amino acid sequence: CASSQWDGTNYGYTF.

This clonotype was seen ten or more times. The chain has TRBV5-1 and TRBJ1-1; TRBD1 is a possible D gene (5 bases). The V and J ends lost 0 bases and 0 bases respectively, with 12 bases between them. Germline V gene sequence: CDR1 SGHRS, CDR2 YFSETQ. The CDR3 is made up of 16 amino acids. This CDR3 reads CASSLAFGGLNTEAFF. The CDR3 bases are TGCGCCAGCAGCTTGGCCTTCGGGGGTTTGAACACTGAAGCTTTCTTT. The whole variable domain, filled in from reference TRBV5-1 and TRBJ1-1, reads KAGVTQTPRYLIKTRGQQVTLSCSPISGHRSVSWYQQTPGQGLQFLFEYFSETQRNKGNFPGRFSGRQFSNSRSEMNVSTLELGDSALYLCASSLAFGGLNTEAFFGQGTRLTVV.

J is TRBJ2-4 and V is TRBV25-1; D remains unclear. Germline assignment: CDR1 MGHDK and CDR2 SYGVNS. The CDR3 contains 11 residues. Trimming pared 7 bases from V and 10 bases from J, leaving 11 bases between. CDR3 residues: CASTDGWIQYF. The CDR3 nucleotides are TGTGCCAGCACCGACGGTTGGATTCAGTACTTC. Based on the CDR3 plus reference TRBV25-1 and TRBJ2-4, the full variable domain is EADIYQTPRYLVIGTGKKITLECSQTMGHDKMYWYQQDPGMELHLIHYSYGVNSTEKGDLSSESTVSRIRTEHFPLTLESARPSHTSQYLCASTDGWIQYFGAGTRLSVL.

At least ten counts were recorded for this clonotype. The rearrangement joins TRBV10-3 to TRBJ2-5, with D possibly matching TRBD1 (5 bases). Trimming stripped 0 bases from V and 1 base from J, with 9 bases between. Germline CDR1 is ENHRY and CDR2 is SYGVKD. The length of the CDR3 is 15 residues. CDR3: CAISESGQGQETQYF. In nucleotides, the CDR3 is TGTGCCATCAGTGAGTCCGGGCAGGGCCAAGAGACCCAGTACTTC.

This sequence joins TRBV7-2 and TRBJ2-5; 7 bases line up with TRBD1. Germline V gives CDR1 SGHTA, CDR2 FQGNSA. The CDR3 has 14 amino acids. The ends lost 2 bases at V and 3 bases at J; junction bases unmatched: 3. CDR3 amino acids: CASSLWGQKETQYF. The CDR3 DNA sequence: TGTGCCAGCAGCTTATGGGGACAGAAAGAGACCCAGTACTTC.

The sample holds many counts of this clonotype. CDR3 nucleotide sequence: TGCGCCAGCAGCTTGGTTTCCCGCGGTACGGAGACCCAGTACTTC. Encoded protein: CASSLVSRGTETQYF. The chain has TRBV5-1 and TRBJ2-5; D gene ambiguous. CDR1 is SGHRS, CDR2 YFSETQ, per germline. CDR3 length: 15 residues. The V end lost 0 bases, the J end lost 5 bases, and 14 bases lay between the germline ends. Full variable domain (outside the CDR3, taken from reference TRBV5-1 and TRBJ2-5): KAGVTQTPRYLIKTRGQQVTLSCSPISGHRSVSWYQQTPGQGLQFLFEYFSETQRNKGNFPGRFSGRQFSNSRSEMNVSTLELGDSALYLCASSLVSRGTETQYFGPGTRLLVL.

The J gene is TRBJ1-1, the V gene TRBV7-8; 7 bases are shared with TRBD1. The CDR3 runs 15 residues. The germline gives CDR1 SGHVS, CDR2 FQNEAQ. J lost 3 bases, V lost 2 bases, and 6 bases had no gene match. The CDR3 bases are TGTGCCAGCAGCTTATTTACAGGGGTTGACACTGAAGCTTTCTTT. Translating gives CASSLFTGVDTEAFF.

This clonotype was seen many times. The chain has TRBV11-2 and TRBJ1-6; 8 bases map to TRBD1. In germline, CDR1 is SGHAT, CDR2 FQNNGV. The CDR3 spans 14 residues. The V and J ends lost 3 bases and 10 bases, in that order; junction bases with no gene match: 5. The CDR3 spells CASSFGTGGSPLHF. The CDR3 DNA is TGTGCCAGCAGCTTCGGGACAGGAGGGTCACCCCTCCACTTT.

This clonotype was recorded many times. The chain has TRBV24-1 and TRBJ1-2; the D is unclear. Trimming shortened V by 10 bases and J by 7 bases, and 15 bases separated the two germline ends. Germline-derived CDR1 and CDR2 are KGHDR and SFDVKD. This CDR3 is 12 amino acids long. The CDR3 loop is CATSFVGGGYTF. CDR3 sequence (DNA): TGTGCCACGTCATTTGTTGGTGGTGGCTACACCTTC.

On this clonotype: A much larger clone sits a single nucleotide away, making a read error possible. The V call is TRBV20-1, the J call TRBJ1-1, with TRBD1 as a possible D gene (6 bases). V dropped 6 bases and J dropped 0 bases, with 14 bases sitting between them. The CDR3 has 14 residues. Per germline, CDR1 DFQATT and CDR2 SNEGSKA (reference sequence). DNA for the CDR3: TGCAGTGCGTCACCGGGGGCTATGAACACTGAAGCTTTCTTT. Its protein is CSASPGAMNTEAFF.

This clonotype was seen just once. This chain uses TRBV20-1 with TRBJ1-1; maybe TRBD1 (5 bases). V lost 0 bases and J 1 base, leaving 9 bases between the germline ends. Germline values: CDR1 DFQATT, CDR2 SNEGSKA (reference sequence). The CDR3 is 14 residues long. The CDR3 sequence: CSARDVTGNTEAFF. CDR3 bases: TGCAGTGCTAGAGATGTAACAGGGAACACTGAAGCTTTCTTT.

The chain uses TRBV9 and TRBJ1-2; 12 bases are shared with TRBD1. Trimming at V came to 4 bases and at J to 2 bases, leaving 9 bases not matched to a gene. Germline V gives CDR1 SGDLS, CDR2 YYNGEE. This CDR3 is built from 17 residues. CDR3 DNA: TGTGCCAGCAGCCACCCGGGACAGGGGGCGGAGAACTATGGCTACACCTTC. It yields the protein CASSHPGQGAENYGYTF.

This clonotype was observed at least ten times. CDR3 coding DNA: TGTGCTAGTGGTTTCGGCTCCCTGGAGACCCAGTACTTC. Protein product: CASGFGSLETQYF. V and J are TRBV12-5 and TRBJ2-5; D not resolved. Germline lookup yields CDR1 LGHNT and CDR2 FRNRAP. The V and J ends lost 3 bases and 5 bases respectively, with 10 bases between them. The CDR3 runs 13 residues.

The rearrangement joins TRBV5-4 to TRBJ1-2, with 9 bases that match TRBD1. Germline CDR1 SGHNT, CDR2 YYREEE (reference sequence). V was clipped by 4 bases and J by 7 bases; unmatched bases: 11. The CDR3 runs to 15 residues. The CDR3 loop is CASSPRGQGSGGYTF. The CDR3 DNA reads TGTGCCAGCAGCCCTAGAGGACAGGGGTCCGGTGGCTACACCTTC.

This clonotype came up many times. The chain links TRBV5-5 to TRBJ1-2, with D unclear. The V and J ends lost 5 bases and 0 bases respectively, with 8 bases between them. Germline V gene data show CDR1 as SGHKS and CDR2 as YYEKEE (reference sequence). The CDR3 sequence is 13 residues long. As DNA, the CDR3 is TGTGCCAGCAGACTTGGGGCTAACTATGGCTACACCTTC. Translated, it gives CASRLGANYGYTF.

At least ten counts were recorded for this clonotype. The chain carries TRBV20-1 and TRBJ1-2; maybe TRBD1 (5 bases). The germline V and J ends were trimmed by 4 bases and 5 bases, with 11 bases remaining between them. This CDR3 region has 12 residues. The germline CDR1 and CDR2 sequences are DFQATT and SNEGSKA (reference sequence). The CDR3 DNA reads TGCAGTGCTATACAGGAGATATATGGCTACACCTTC. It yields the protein CSAIQEIYGYTF.

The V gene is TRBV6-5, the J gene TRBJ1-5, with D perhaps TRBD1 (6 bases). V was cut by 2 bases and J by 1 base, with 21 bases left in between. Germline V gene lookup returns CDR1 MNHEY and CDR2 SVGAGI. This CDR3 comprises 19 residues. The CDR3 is CASSYHGRGPFESNQPQHF. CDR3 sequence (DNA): TGTGCCAGCAGTTACCACGGCAGGGGACCATTTGAGAGCAATCAGCCCCAGCATTTT.